The entry below describes one T cell receptor beta chain. This entry comes from a study of blood T cell repertoires in COVID-19. Study context: Acute and convalescent COVID-19 specimens originated in the United States, Italy and Spain.

Generated by immunoSEQ multiplex PCR, the TCRdb table keeps only in-frame clones and is missing some. The table records some 250,000 clones, 86% of them present only once. The source material was peripheral blood. This sequence was found in a man aged 25 to 40 who had recovered from COVID-19.

This CDR3 reads CSVLTAESVYGYTF. The CDR3 DNA follows: TGCAGCGTCCTGACCGCGGAGAGCGTCTATGGCTACACCTTC. The chain combines TRBV29-1 with TRBJ1-2, with D unresolved. The V gene lost 6 bases and the J gene lost 4 bases, with 18 bases spanning the gap. This CDR3 is built from 14 residues. CDR1 is SQVTM, CDR2 ANQGSEA, per germline.